The entry that follows covers one TCR beta chain sequence. The sample belongs to a study of blood T cell repertoires in COVID-19. The wider study: Specimens from acute and convalescent COVID-19 originated in the United States, Italy and Spain. From T cells, B-cell-depleted T cells, or PBMCs came the material, which was cDNA or gDNA.

How the authors handled the data: Quantification of nucleated cells was approximated via reference gene primer amplification. Produced via immunoSEQ multiplex PCR; TCRdb's table is partial and in-frame only. That table is the source of V, J and clone size, and D and trimming were worked out from the DNA. The table includes approximately 15,000 clones, approximately 90% detected once. Trimming took 4 bases from V and 0 from J, leaving 12 bases between them. The CDR3 spans 14 residues. The V gene's germline CDR1 is SQVTM and CDR2 ANQGSEA. The TCR comes from a man aged 60-69 years with active COVID-19. The sample comprised peripheral blood. The J gene is TRBJ1-1, the V gene TRBV29-1; D is undetermined. CDR3 sequence (DNA): TGCAGCGTTGCGGGGAATAGGATGAACACTGAAGCTTTCTTT. Translating it yields CSVAGNRMNTEAFF.